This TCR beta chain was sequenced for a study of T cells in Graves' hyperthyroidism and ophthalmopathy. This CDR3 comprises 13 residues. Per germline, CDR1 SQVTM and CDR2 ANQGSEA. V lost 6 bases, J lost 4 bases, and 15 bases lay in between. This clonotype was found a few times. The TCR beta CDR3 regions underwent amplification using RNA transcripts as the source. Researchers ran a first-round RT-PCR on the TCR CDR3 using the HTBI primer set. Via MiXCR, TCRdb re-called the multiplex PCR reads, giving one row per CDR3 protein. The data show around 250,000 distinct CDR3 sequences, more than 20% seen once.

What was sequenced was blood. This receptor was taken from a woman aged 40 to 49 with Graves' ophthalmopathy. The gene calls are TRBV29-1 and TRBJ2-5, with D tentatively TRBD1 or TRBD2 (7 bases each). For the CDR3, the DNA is TGCAGCGTAGCCCAGGGGGGGGGAGAGACCCAGTACTTC. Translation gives CSVAQGGGETQYF. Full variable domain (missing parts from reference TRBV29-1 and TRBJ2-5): SAVISQKPSRDICQRGTSLTIQCQVDSQVTMMFWYRQQPGQSLTLIATANQGSEATYESGFVIDKFPISRPNLTFSTLTVSNMSPEDSSIYLCSVAQGGGETQYFGPGTRLLVL.